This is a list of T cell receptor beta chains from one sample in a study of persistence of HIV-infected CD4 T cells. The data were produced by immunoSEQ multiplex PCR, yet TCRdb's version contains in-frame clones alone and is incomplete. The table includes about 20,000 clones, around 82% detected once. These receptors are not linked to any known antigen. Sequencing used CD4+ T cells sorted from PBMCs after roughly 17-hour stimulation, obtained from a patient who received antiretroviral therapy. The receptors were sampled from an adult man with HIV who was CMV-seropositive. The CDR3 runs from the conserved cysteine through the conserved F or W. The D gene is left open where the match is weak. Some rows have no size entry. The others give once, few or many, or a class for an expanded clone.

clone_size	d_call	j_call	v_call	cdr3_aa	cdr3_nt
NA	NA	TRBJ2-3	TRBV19	CASSIQGGTDTQYF	TGTGCCAGTAGTATCCAGGGGGGGACAGATACGCAGTATTTT
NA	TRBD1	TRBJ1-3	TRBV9	CASSGWDSFSGNTIYF	TGTGCCAGCAGCGGATGGGACAGTTTCTCTGGAAACACCATATATTTT
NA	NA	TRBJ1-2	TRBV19	CASSRETDWGYGYTF	TGTGCCAGTAGTAGAGAGACAGATTGGGGCTATGGCTACACCTTC
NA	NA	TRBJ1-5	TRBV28	CASSLGGVGNQPQHF	TGTGCCAGCAGTCTAGGAGGGGTAGGGAATCAGCCCCAGCATTTT
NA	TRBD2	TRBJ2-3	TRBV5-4	CATGGVSTDTQYF	TGTGCCACCGGGGGGGTAAGCACAGATACGCAGTATTTT
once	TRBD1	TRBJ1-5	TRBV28	CASSELGQGPSNQPQHF	TGTGCCAGCAGTGAATTGGGACAGGGTCCTAGCAATCAGCCCCAGCATTTT
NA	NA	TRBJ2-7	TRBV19	CASSYHNSYEQYF	TGTGCCAGTAGCTACCATAACTCCTACGAGCAGTACTTC
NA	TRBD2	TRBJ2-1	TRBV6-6	CASSYSSRGRGNEQFF	TGTGCCAGCAGTTACTCGTCGAGAGGGCGGGGGAATGAGCAGTTCTTC
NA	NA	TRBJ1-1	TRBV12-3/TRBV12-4	CASSFRGEAFF	TGTGCCAGCAGTTTTAGGGGTGAAGCTTTCTTT
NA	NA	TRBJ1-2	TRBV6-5	CASTGSGYTF	TGTGCCAGCACAGGGAGCGGCTACACCTTC
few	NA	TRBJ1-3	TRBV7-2	CASSLGMRHSGNTIYF	TGTGCCAGCAGCTTAGGTATGAGGCACTCTGGAAACACCATATATTTT
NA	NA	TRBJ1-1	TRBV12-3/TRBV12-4	CASSGREGTEAFF	TGTGCCAGCAGTGGTAGGGAGGGGACTGAAGCTTTCTTT
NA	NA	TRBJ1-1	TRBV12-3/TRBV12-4	CASSYRDTEAFF	TGTGCCAGCAGTTACCGAGACACTGAAGCTTTCTTT
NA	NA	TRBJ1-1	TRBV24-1	CATSDRGQNTEAFF	TGTGCCACCAGTGACCGGGGGCAGAACACTGAAGCTTTCTTT
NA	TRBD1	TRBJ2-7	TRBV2	CASKGTGEYEQYF	TGTGCCAGCAAGGGGACAGGGGAGTACGAGCAGTACTTC
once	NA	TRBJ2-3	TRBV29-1	CSVLTGLPTDTQYF	TGCAGCGTTCTAACGGGACTTCCCACAGATACGCAGTATTTT
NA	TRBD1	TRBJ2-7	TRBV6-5	CASSLGQGDYEQYF	TGTGCCAGCAGTCTGGGACAGGGTGATTACGAGCAGTACTTC
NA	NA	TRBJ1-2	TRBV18	CASSPEHRAYYGYTF	TGTGCCAGCTCACCTGAGCACAGGGCGTACTATGGCTACACCTTC
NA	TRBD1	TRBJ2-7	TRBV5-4	CASSFRTGHEQYF	TGTGCCAGCAGCTTCCGGACAGGGCACGAGCAGTACTTC
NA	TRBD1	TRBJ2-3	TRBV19	CASREGQVGRHTQYF	TGTGCCAGTAGGGAGGGACAGGTCGGCAGGCATACGCAGTATTTT
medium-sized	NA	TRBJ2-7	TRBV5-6	CASSLIDTAYEQYF	TGTGCCAGCAGCTTGATCGACACCGCCTACGAGCAGTACTTC
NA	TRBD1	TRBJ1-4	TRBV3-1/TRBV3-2	CASGSWGQGEKLFF	TGTGCCAGCGGGTCTTGGGGACAGGGTGAAAAACTGTTTTTT
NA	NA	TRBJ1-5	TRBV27	CASSLGRPLGNQPQHF	TGTGCCAGCAGTTTGGGGAGGCCATTGGGCAATCAGCCCCAGCATTTT
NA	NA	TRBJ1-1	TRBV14	CASSQAGMNTEAFF	TGTGCCAGCAGCCAAGCAGGAATGAACACTGAAGCTTTCTTT
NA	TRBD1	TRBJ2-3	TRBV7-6	CASSYDRGPGGDTQYF	TGTGCCAGCAGCTATGACAGGGGGCCCGGTGGAGATACGCAGTATTTT
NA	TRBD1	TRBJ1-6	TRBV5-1	CASNLQGTTDSPLHF	TGCGCCAGCAACCTACAGGGGACGACTGATTCACCCCTCCACTTT
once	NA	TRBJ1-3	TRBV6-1	CASSEGALGSGNTIYF	TGTGCCAGCAGTGAAGGGGCCCTCGGATCTGGAAACACCATATATTTT
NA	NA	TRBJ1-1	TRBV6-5	CASSYFDGMGGTEAFF	TGTGCCAGCAGTTACTTCGATGGGATGGGGGGGACTGAAGCTTTCTTT
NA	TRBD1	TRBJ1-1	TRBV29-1	CSVGDRRGTEAFF	TGCAGCGTCGGGGACAGGAGAGGGACTGAAGCTTTCTTT
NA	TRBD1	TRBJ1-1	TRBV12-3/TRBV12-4	CASSDRGHTEAFF	TGTGCCAGCAGTGACAGGGGACACACTGAAGCTTTCTTT
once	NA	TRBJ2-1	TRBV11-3	CASSLDGNEQFF	TGTGCCAGCAGCTTAGACGGTAATGAGCAGTTCTTC
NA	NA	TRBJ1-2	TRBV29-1	CSVPLGYRDGGYGYTF	TGCAGCGTCCCACTCGGATACAGGGATGGAGGATATGGCTACACCTTC
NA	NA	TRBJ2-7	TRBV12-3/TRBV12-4	CASSLGGPYEQYF	TGTGCCAGCAGTTTAGGGGGTCCCTACGAGCAGTACTTC
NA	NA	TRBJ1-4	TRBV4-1	CASSQAQERRQKLFF	TGCGCCAGCAGCCAGGCCCAAGAAAGGAGGCAGAAACTGTTTTTT
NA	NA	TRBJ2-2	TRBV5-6	CASSLTLTNTGELFF	TGTGCCAGCAGCCTCACACTAACGAACACCGGGGAGCTGTTTTTT
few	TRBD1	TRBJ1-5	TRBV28	CASSSPGQGGSNQPQHF	TGTGCCAGCAGTTCCCCAGGACAGGGCGGGAGCAATCAGCCCCAGCATTTT
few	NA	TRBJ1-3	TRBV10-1	CASSGSTDPLGNTIYF	TGCGCCAGCAGTGGTTCGACGGACCCTCTTGGAAACACCATATATTTT
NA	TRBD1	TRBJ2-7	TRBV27	CASSLKGQGSYEQYF	TGTGCCAGCAGTTTAAAGGGACAGGGTTCGTACGAGCAGTACTTC
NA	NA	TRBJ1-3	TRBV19	CASSMVSSGNTIYF	TGTGCCAGTAGTATGGTGAGCTCTGGAAACACCATATATTTT
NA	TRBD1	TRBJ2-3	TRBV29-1	CSVGTGRFTDTQYF	TGCAGCGTTGGGACAGGACGTTTCACAGATACGCAGTATTTT
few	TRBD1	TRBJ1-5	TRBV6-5	CATDRVQPQHF	TGTGCCACCGACAGGGTTCAGCCCCAGCATTTT
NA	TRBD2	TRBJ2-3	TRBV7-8	CASSPSGGASTQYF	TGTGCCAGCAGCCCTAGCGGGGGGGCCTCAACGCAGTATTTT
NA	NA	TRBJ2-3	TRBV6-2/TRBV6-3	CASSSSRGLDTQYF	TGTGCCAGCAGTAGCTCAAGGGGCTTAGATACGCAGTATTTT
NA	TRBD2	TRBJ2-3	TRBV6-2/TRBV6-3	CASSYGTSGGLADTQYF	TGCGCCAGCAGTTACGGGACTAGCGGGGGGCTCGCAGATACGCAGTATTTT
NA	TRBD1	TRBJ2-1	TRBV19	CASSGDRGHNNEQFF	TGTGCCAGTAGTGGGGACAGGGGGCACAACAATGAGCAGTTCTTC
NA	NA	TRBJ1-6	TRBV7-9	CASSFPGDSPLHF	TGTGCCAGCAGCTTCCCAGGGGATTCACCCCTCCACTTT
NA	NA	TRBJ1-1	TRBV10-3	CAITRGVVNTEAFF	TGTGCCATCACCCGGGGGGTAGTGAACACTGAAGCTTTCTTT
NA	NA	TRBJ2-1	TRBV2	CARRDVYNEQFF	TGTGCCAGACGGGACGTTTACAATGAGCAGTTCTTC
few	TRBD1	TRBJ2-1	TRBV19	CASSKRWDRRYNEQFF	TGTGCCAGTAGTAAGAGGTGGGACAGACGATACAATGAGCAGTTCTTC
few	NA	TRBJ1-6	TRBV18	CASSPPTAGNSPLHF	TGTGCCAGCTCACCACCAACGGCAGGCAATTCACCCCTCCACTTT
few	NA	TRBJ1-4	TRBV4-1	CASSQVAGGKLFF	TGCGCCAGCAGCCAAGTAGCTGGAGGAAAACTGTTTTTT
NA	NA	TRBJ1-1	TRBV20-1	CSASPRAGEAFF	TGCAGTGCTAGTCCTCGGGCCGGGGAAGCTTTCTTT
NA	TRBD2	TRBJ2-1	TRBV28	CASSSHGGAGDNEQFF	TGTGCCAGCAGTTCCCACGGGGGGGCCGGGGACAATGAGCAGTTCTTC
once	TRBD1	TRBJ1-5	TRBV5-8	CASSLDRGPNQPQHF	TGTGCCAGCAGCTTGGACAGGGGGCCGAATCAGCCCCAGCATTTT
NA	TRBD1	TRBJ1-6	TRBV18	CASSLQGDFGNSPLHF	TGTGCCAGCTCACTCCAGGGGGATTTTGGGAATTCACCCCTCCACTTT
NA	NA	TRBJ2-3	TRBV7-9	CASSLKVGSTDTQYF	TGTGCCAGCAGCTTGAAGGTTGGCAGCACAGATACGCAGTATTTT
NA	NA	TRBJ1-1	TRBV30	CAWETKQGTNTEAFF	TGTGCCTGGGAGACAAAGCAGGGGACGAACACTGAAGCTTTCTTT